This T cell receptor beta chain was found in a study of blood T cell repertoires in COVID-19. Study information: Samples taken during acute and convalescent COVID-19 were collected in the United States, Italy and Spain. T cells, B-cell-depleted T cells, or PBMCs supplied cDNA or gDNA.

In the authors' workflow: Nucleated cell number was recorded as an estimate derived from reference gene primer amplification. The protocol was immunoSEQ multiplex PCR, while the TCRdb copy is restricted to in-frame clones and leaves out a portion. Clonal size and the V and J genes are those of that table, whereas D and trimming came from the DNA. Counted here are approximately 220,000 clones, 83% occurring once; the ten biggest clones make up approximately 4%. V shed 4 bases and J 4 bases; nucleotides not matched to a gene: 7. The CDR3 is 14 amino acids. The V gene's germline CDR1 is SGHDT and CDR2 YYEEEE.

The rearrangement uses TRBV5-6 and TRBJ2-7, with 8 bases fitting TRBD1. The source of this sequence is a woman aged 40 to 50 who had been exposed to COVID-19. What was sequenced was PBMCs or T cells enriched from blood (not recorded which). In DNA form, the CDR3 reads TGTGCCAGCAGCCCCGGACAGGGCGGGTACGAGCAGTACTTC. Its protein product is CASSPGQGGYEQYF.